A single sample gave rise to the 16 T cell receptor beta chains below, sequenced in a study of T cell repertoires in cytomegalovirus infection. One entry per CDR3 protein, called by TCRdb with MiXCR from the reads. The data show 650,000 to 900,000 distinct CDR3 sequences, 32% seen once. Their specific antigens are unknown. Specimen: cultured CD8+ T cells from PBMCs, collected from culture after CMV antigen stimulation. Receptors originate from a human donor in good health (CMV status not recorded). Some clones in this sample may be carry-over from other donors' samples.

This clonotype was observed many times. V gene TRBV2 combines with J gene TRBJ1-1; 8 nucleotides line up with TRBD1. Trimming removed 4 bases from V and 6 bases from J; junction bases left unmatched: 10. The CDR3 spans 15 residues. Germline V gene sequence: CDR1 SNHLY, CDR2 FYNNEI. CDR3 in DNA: TGTGCCAGCAGTGTGCCGGACAGGGATTGGGCTGAAGCTTTCTTT. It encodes CASSVPDRDWAEAFF.

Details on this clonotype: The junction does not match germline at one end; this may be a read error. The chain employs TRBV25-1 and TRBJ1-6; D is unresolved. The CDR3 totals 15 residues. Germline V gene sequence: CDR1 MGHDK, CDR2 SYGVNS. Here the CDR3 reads CVSTSRNSYNSPLHF. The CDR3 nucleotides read TGTGTCAGCACCTCACGGAACTCCTATAATTCACCCCTCCACTTT.

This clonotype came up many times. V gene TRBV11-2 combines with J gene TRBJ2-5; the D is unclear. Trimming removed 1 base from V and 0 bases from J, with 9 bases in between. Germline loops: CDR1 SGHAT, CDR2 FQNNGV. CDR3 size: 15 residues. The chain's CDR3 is CASSLVSGYQETQYF. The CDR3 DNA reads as TGTGCCAGCAGCTTAGTATCTGGTTACCAAGAGACCCAGTACTTC.

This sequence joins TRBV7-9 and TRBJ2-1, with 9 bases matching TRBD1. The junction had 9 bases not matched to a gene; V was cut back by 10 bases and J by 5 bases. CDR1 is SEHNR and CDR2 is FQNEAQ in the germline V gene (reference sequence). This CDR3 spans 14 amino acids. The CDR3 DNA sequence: TGTGCCATACGAGGGACAGGGTGGGACAATGAGCAGTTCTTC. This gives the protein CAIRGTGWDNEQFF.

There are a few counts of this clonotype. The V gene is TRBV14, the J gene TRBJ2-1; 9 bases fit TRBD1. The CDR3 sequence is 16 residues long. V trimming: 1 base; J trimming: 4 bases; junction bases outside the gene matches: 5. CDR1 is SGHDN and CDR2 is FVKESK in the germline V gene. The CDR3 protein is CASSQVGQGTYNEQFF. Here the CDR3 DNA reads TGTGCCAGCAGCCAAGTCGGACAGGGGACTTACAATGAGCAGTTCTTC.

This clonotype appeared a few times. The CDR3 coding sequence is TGTGCCAGCAGCACCAGGACAGGGGGGTTCCACGAGCAGTACTTC. This translates into CASSTRTGGFHEQYF. This chain uses TRBV11-3 with TRBJ2-7; 10 bases line up with TRBD1. Germline-derived CDR1 and CDR2 are SGHNT and YENEEA. V gave up 5 bases and J gave up 5 bases; unmatched junction bases: 9. The CDR3 has 15 residues.

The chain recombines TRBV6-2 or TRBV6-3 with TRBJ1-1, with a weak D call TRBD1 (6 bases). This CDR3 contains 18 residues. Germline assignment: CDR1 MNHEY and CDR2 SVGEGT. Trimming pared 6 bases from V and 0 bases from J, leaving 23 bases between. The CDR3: CASRVNRERSPMNTEAFF. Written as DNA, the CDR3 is TGTGCCAGCAGAGTCAACAGGGAGCGGTCTCCGATGAACACTGAAGCTTTCTTT.

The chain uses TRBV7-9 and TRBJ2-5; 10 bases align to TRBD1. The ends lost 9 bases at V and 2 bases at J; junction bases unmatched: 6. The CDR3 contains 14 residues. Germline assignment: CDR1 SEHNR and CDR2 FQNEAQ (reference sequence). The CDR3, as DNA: TGTGCCAGTACCGGGACAGGGGTTCAAGAGACCCAGTACTTC. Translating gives CASTGTGVQETQYF.

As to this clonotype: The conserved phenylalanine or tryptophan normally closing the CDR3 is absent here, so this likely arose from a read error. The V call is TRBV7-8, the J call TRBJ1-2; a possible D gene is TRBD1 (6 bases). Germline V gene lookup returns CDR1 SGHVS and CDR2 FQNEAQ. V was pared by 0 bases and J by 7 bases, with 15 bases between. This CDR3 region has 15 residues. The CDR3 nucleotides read TGTGCCAGCAGCTTAGCGTGGTCAGGGGATACTGGCTACACCCTC. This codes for CASSLAWSGDTGYTL.

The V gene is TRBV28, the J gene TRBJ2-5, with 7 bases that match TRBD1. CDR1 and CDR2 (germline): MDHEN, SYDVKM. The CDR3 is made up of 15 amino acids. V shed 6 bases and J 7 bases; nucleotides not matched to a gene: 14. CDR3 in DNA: TGTGCCAGCAGCCGACAGGGTTCCAAGCAGGGGACCCAGTACTTC. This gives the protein CASSRQGSKQGTQYF.

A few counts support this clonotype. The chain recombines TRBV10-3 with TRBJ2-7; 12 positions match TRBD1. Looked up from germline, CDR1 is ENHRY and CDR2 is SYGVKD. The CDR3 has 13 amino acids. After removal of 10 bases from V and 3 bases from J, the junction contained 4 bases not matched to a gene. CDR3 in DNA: TGTGCCACGGGGACAGGGGGCTACTACGAGCAGTACGTC. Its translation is CATGTGGYYEQYV.

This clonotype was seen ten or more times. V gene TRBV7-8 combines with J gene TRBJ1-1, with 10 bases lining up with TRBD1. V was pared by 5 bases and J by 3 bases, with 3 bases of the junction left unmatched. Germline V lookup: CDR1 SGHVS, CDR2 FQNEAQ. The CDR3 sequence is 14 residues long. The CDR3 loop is CASSPGTGDTEAFF. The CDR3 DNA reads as TGTGCCAGCAGCCCCGGGACAGGGGACACTGAAGCTTTCTTT.

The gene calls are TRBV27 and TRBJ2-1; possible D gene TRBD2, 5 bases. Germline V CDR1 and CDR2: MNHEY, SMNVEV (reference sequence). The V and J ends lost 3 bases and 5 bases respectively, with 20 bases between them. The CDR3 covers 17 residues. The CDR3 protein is CASSFKVGDYTNNEQFF. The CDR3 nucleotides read TGTGCCAGCAGTTTTAAAGTGGGAGATTACACCAACAATGAGCAGTTCTTC.

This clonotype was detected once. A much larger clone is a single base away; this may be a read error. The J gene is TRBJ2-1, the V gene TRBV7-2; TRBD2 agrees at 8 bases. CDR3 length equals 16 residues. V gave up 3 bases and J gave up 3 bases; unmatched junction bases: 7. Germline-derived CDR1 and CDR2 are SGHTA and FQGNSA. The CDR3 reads CTSSFSGGLHYNEQFF. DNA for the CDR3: TGTACCAGCAGCTTTTCGGGGGGGTTACACTACAATGAGCAGTTCTTC. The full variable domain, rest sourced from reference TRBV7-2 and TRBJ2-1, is GAGVSQSPSNKVTEKGKDVELRCDPISGHTALYWYRQSLGQGLEFLIYFQGNSAPDKSGLPSDRFSAERTGGSVSTLTIQRTQQEDSAVYLCTSSFSGGLHYNEQFFGPGTRLTVL.

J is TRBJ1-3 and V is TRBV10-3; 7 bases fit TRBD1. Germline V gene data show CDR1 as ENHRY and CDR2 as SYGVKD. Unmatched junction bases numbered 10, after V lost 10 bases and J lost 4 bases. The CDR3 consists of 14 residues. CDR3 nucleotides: TGTGCCACCACCAGCCGGGACAGAGGAAACACCATATATTTT. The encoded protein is CATTSRDRGNTIYF.

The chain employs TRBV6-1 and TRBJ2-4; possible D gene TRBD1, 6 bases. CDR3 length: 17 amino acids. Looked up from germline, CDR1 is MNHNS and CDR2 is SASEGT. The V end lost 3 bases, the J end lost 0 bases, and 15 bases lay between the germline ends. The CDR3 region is CASSETHRAPAKNIQYF. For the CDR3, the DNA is TGTGCCAGCAGTGAGACACACAGGGCTCCAGCCAAAAACATTCAGTACTTC.